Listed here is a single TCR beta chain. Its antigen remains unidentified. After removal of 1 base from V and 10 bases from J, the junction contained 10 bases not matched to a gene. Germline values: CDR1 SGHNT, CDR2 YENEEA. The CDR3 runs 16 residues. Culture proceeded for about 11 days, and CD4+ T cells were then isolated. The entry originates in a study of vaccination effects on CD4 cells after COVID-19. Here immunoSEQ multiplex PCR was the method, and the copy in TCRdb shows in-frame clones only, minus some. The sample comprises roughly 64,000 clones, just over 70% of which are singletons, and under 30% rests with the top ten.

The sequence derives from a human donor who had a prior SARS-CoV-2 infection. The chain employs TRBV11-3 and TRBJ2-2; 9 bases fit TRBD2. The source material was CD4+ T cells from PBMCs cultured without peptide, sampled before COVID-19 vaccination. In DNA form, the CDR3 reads TGTGCCAGCAGCTTAGGACTAGCGGCCTCCAGGGAGGAGCTGTTTTTT. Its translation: CASSLGLAASREELFF.